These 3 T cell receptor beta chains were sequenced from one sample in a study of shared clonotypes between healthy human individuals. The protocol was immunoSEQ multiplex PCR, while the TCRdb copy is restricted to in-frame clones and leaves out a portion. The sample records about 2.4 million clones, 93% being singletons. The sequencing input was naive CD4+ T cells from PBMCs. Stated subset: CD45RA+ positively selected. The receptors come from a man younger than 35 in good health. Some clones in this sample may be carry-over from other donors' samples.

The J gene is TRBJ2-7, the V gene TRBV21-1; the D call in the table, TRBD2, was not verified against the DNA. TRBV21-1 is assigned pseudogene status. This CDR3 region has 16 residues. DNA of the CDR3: TGTGCCAGCAGCATTAACGGAGGGCCTCCGGTGTACGAGCAGTACTTC. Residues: CASSINGGPPVYEQYF.

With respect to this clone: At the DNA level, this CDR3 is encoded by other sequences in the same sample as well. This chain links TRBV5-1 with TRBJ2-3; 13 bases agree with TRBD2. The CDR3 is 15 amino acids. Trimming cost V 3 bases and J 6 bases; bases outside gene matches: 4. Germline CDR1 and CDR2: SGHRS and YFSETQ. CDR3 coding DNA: TGCGCCAGCAGCTCGGGACTAGCGGGATCCGATACGCAGTATTTT. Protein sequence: CASSSGLAGSDTQYF.

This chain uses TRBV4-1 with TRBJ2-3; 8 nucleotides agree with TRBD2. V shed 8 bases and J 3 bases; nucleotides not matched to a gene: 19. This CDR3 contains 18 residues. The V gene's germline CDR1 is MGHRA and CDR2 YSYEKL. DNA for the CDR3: TGCGCCAGCCGCCCATTCCCCCACAGCGGGAGCAGGACAGATACGCAGTATTTT. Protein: CASRPFPHSGSRTDTQYF.